This TCR beta chain was recovered during a study of shared clonotypes between healthy human individuals. Study findings and constraints: Several donors had around 5% of their naive CD4 clonotypes in common.

The length of the CDR3 is 16 residues. CDR1 SGHKS and CDR2 YYEKEE come from the germline V gene (reference sequence). Trimming took 4 bases from V and 6 from J; bases not matched to a gene: 16. About this clone: Its antigen is undetermined.

All donors were Caucasian adults living in Nashville, Tennessee. Here immunoSEQ multiplex PCR was the method, and the copy in TCRdb shows in-frame clones only, minus some. The table lists around 2.5 million clones, 90% to 95% of them singletons. The sequenced sample consisted of naive CD4+ T cells from PBMCs. Subset noted: CD45RA+ positively selected. This TCR was recovered from a man aged 18 to 35 in good health. Some clones in this sample may be carry-over from other donors' samples. The chain uses TRBV5-5 and TRBJ2-7; 7 nucleotides match TRBD2. CDR3 loop: CASSPRQQRGGVEQYF. CDR3 nucleotide sequence: TGTGCCAGCAGCCCCCGCCAGCAGCGGGGCGGTGTCGAGCAGTACTTC. Combining the CDR3 with reference TRBV5-5 and TRBJ2-7 gives the whole variable domain DAGVTQSPTHLIKTRGQQVTLRCSPISGHKSVSWYQQVLGQGPQFIFQYYEKEERGRGNFPDRFSARQFPNYSSELNVNALLLGDSALYLCASSPRQQRGGVEQYFGPGTRLTVT.